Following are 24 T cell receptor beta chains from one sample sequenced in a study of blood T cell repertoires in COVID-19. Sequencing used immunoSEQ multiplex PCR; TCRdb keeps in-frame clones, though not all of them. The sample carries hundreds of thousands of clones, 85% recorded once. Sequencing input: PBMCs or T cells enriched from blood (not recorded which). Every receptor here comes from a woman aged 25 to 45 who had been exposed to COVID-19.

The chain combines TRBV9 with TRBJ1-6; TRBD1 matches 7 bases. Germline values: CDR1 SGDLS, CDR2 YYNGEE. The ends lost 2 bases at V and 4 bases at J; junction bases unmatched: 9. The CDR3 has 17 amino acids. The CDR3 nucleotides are TGTGCCAGCAGCGTTGACAGGGATCTTGTATATAATTCACCCCTCCACTTT. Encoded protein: CASSVDRDLVYNSPLHF.

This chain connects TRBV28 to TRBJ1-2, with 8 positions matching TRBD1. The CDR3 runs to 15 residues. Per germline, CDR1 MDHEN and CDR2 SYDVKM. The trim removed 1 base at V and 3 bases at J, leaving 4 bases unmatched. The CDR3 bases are TGTGCCAGCAGTTTATTTTCAGGGGGCTACTATGGCTACACCTTC. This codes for CASSLFSGGYYGYTF.

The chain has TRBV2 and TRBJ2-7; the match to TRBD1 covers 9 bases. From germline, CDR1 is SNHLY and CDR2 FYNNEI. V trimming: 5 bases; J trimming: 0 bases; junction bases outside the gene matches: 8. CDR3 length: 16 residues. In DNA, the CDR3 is TGTGCCAGCAGTCAAGGTGTGGGACAGGGCTCCTACGAGCAGTACTTC. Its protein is CASSQGVGQGSYEQYF.

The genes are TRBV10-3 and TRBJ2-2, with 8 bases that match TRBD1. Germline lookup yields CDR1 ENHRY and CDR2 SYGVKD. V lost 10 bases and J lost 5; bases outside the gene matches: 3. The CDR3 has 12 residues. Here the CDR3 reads CATGQGTGELFF. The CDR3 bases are TGTGCCACAGGACAGGGAACCGGGGAGCTGTTTTTT.

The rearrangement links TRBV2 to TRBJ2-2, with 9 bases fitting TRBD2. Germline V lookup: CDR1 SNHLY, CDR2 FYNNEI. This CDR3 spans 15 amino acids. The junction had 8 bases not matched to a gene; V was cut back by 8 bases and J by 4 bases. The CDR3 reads CASLAGLAITGELFF. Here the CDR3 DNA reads TGTGCCAGCTTAGCGGGACTAGCTATCACCGGGGAGCTGTTTTTT. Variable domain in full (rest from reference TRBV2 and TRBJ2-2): EPEVTQTPSHQVTQMGQEVILRCVPISNHLYFYWYRQILGQKVEFLVSFYNNEISEKSEIFDDQFSVERPDGSNFTLKIRSTKLEDSAMYFCASLAGLAITGELFFGEGSRLTVL.

Here the CDR3 DNA reads TGTGCCAGAAGCTTACCAGGGATGATGGGGAACACTGAAGCTTTCTTT. Translating it yields CARSLPGMMGNTEAFF. The chain joins TRBV5-3 to TRBJ1-1, with D perhaps TRBD1 (5 bases). TRBV5-3 is marked as an open reading frame, function uncertain. Trimming stripped 2 bases from V and 1 base from J, with 15 bases between. The CDR3 extends over 16 amino acids.

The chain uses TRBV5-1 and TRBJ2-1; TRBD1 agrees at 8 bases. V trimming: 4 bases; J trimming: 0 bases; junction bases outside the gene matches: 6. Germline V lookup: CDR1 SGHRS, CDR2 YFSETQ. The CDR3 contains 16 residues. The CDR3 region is CASSGGQGGSYNEQFF. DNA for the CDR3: TGCGCCAGCAGCGGCGGACAGGGAGGCTCCTACAATGAGCAGTTCTTC.

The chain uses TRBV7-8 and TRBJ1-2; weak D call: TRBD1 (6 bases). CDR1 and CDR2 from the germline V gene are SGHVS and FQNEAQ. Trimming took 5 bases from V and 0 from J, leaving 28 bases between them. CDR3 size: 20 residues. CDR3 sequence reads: CASSLLPLAPGTLTNYGYTF. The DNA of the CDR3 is TGTGCCAGCAGCCTCCTACCCCTCGCCCCCGGGACACTTACTAACTATGGCTACACCTTC.

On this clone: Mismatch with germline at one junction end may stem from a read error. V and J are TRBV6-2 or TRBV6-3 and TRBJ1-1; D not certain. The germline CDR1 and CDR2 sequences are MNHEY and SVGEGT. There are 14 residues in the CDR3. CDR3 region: CASSYSTRNPEAFF. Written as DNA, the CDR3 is TGTGCCAGCAGTTACTCGACAAGGAACCCTGAAGCTTTCTTT.

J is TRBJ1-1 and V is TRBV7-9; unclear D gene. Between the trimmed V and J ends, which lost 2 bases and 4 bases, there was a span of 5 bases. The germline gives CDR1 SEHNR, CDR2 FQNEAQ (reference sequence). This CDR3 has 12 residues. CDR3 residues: CASSLRGTEAFF. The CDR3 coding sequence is TGTGCCAGCAGCTTACGGGGCACTGAAGCTTTCTTT.

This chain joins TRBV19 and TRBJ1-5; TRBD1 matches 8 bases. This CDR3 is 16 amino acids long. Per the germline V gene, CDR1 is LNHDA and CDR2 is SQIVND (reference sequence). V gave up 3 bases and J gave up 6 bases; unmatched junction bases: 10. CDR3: CASSMHGQGAGQPQHF. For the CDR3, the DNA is TGTGCCAGTAGTATGCACGGCCAGGGGGCGGGTCAGCCCCAGCATTTT. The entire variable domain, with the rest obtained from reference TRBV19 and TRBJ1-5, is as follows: DGGITQSPKYLFRKEGQNVTLSCEQNLNHDAMYWYRQDPGQGLRLIYYSQIVNDFQKGDIAEGYSVSREKKESFPLTVTSAQKNPTAFYLCASSMHGQGAGQPQHFGDGTRLSIL.

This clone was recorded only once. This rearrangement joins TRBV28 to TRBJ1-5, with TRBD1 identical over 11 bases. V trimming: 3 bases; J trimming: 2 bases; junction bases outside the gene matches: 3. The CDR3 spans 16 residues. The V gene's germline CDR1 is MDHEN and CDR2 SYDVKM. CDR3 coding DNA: TGTGCCAGCAGTTTGAGGACAGGGGGCGGCAATCAGCCCCAGCATTTT. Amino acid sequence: CASSLRTGGGNQPQHF.

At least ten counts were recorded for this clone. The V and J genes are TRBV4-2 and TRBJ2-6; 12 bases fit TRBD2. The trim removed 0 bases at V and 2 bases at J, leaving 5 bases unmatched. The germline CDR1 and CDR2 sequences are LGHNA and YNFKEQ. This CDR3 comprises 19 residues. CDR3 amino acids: CASSQEGTSGSAGANVLTF. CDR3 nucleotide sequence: TGTGCCAGCAGCCAAGAGGGGACTAGCGGGTCGGCTGGGGCCAACGTCCTGACTTTC.

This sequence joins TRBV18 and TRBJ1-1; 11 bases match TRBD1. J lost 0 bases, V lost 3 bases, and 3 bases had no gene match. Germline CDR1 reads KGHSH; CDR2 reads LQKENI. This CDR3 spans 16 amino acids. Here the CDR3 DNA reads TGTGCCAGCTCACCGGGGGACAGGGGGATGAACACTGAAGCTTTCTTT. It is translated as CASSPGDRGMNTEAFF.

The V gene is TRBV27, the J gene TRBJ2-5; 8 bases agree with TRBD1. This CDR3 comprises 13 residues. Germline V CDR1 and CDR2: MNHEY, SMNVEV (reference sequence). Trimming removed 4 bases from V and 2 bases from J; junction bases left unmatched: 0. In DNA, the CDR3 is TGTGCCAGCAGTTACAGGGGGCAAGAGACCCAGTACTTC. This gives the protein CASSYRGQETQYF.

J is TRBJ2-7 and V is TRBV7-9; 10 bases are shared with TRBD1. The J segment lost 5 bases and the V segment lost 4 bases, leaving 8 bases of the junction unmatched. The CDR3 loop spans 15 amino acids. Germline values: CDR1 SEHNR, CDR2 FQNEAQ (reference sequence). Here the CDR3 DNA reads TGTGCCAGCAGCTCTTCCGGGACAGGGGACCACGAGCAGTACTTC. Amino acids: CASSSSGTGDHEQYF.

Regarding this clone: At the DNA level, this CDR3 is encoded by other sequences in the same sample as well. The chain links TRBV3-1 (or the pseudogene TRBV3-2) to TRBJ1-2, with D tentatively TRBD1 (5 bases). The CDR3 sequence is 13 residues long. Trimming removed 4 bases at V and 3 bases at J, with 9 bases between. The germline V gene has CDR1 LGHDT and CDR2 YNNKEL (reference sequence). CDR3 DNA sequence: TGTGCCAGCAGCCCCACAGGTGACTATGGCTACACCTTC. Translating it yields CASSPTGDYGYTF.

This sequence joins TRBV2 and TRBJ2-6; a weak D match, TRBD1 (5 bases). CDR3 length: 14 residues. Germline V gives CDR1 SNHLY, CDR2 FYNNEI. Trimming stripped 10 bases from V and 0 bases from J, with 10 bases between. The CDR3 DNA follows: TGTGCCACTAGGGGTACCTCTGGGGCCAACGTCCTGACTTTC. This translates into CATRGTSGANVLTF.

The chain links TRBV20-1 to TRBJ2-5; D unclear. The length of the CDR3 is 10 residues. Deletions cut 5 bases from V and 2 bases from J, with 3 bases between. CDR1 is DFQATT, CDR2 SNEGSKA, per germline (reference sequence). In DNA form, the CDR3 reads TGCAGTGCTCTTCAAGAGACCCAGTACTTC. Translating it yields CSALQETQYF.

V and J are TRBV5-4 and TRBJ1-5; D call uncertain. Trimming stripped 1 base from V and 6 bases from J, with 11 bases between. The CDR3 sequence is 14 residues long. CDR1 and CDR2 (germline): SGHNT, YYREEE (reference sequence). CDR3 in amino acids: CASSLFASGQPQHF. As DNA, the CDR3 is TGTGCCAGCAGCTTGTTCGCGTCCGGTCAGCCCCAGCATTTT. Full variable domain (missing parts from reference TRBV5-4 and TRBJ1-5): ETGVTQSPTHLIKTRGQQVTLRCSSQSGHNTVSWYQQALGQGPQFIFQYYREEENGRGNFPPRFSGLQFPNYSSELNVNALELDDSALYLCASSLFASGQPQHFGDGTRLSIL.

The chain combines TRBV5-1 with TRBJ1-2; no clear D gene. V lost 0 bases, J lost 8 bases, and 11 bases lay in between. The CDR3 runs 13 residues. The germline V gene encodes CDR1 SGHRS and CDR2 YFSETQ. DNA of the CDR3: TGCGCCAGCAGCTTGGCGGGTGGAAGGGGCTACACCTTC. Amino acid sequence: CASSLAGGRGYTF.

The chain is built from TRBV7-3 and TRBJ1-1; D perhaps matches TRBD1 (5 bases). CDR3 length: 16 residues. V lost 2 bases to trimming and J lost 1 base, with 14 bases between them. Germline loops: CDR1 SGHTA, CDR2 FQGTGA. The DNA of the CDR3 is TGTGCCAGCAGCTTATCCCCACGACAGACGAACACTGAAGCTTTCTTT. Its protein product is CASSLSPRQTNTEAFF. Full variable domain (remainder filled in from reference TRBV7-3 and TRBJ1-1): GAGVSQTPSNKVTEKGKYVELRCDPISGHTALYWYRQSLGQGPEFLIYFQGTGAADDSGLPNDRFFAVRPEGSVSTLKIQRTERGDSAVYLCASSLSPRQTNTEAFFGQGTRLTVV.

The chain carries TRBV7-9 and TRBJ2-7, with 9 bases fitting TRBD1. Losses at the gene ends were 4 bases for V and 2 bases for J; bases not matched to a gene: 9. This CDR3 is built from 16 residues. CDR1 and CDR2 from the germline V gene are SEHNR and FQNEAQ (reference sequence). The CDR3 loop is CASSSEGQGLPYEQYF. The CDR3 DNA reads TGTGCCAGCAGCTCCGAGGGACAGGGATTGCCCTACGAGCAGTACTTC.

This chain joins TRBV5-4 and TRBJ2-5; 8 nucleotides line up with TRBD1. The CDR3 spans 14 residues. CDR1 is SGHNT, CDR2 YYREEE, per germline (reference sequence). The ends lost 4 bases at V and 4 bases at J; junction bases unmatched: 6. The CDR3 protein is CASSRGQGGETQYF. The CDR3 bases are TGTGCCAGCAGCCGTGGACAGGGAGGAGAGACCCAGTACTTC. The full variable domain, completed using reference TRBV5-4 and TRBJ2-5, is ETGVTQSPTHLIKTRGQQVTLRCSSQSGHNTVSWYQQALGQGPQFIFQYYREEENGRGNFPPRFSGLQFPNYSSELNVNALELDDSALYLCASSRGQGGETQYFGPGTRLLVL.